Listed below are T cell receptor beta chains from one sample, sequenced in a study of T cells in Graves' hyperthyroidism and ophthalmopathy. TCRdb re-derived calls from the multiplex PCR reads in MiXCR, one entry per CDR3 protein. The repertoire consists of 660,000 or so distinct CDR3 sequences, with roughly 46% occurring once and the leading ten covering less than 8.5%. The sequenced sample was peripheral blood or thyroid tissue (not recorded which). The receptors originated from an adult man with Graves' disease, either hyperthyroidism or ophthalmopathy (not recorded which). Both conserved end residues are part of each CDR3.

TRBJ1-1 | TRBV24-1 | CATSDPGQVAFF
TRBJ2-7 | TRBV2 | CASSDGLADHEQYF
TRBJ2-5 | TRBV15 | CATSRGGLETQYF
TRBJ2-7 | TRBV7-8 | CASSLGPPATYEQYF
TRBJ1-4 | TRBV20-1 | CSARVLVAGKGEKLFF
TRBJ1-5 | TRBV24-1 | CATSEASGEGQPQHF
TRBJ1-1 | TRBV6-5 | CASSYDYRTNTEAFF
TRBJ1-2 | TRBV6-5 | CASSLSKGQGSGYTF
TRBJ1-1 | TRBV7-9 | CASSSGSTGGTEAFF
TRBJ1-1 | TRBV20-1 | CSARDAALQNTEAFF
TRBJ1-4 | TRBV29-1 | CSETTGVIGEKLFF
TRBJ1-6 | TRBV10-3 | CAISARDRRSPLHF
TRBJ1-1 | TRBV2 | CASTGGRSTEAFF
TRBJ1-2 | TRBV28 | CASSFGVTSHGYTF
TRBJ1-5 | TRBV20-1 | CSPAGTGYNQPQHF
TRBJ2-2 | TRBV11-2 | CASSMGGFRNGELFF
TRBJ1-1 | TRBV7-9 | CASSFPIGSGVNTEAFF
NA | TRBV29-1 | CSLDRGQPQYF
TRBJ2-6 | TRBV12-3/TRBV12-4 | CASSSPGTGGRGANVLTF
TRBJ2-5 | TRBV12-3/TRBV12-4 | CASSSPPGLRQETQYF
TRBJ2-7 | TRBV10-3 | CASSSSGLAANYEQYF
TRBJ1-2 | TRBV6-5 | CASGQGGYGYTF